This is a list of T cell receptor beta chains from one sample in a study of blood T cell repertoires in COVID-19. Assay used: immunoSEQ multiplex PCR; TCRdb lists only in-frame clones, some missing. The sample carries about 140,000 clones, roughly 90% recorded once. Sequencing was performed on PBMCs or T cells enriched from blood (not recorded which). The receptor set was obtained from a man aged 45-60 years who had recovered from COVID-19. CDR3s include the opening cysteine and the closing phenylalanine or tryptophan. A D gene is named only where the DNA matches it firmly. Size is omitted from some rows. Given values are once, few, many or a class for expanded clones.

abundance: -
j_gene: TRBJ2-7
v_gene: TRBV2
d_gene: TRBD2
CDR3aa: CASRGGQATYEQYF
CDR3nt: TGTGCCAGCAGGGGAGGGCAGGCCACCTACGAGCAGTACTTC

abundance: -
j_gene: TRBJ2-1
v_gene: TRBV7-9
d_gene: -
CDR3aa: CASGRAGAILSSYNEQFF
CDR3nt: TGTGCCAGCGGGCGTGCGGGGGCCATTTTAAGCTCCTACAATGAGCAGTTCTTC

abundance: -
j_gene: TRBJ2-5
v_gene: TRBV15
d_gene: -
CDR3aa: CATSRDVFQETQYF
CDR3nt: TGTGCCACCAGCAGAGACGTGTTCCAAGAGACCCAGTACTTC

abundance: once
j_gene: TRBJ2-7
v_gene: TRBV19
d_gene: -
CDR3aa: CASSGRGGSPSYEQYF
CDR3nt: TGTGCCAGTAGTGGCAGGGGCGGGAGCCCTTCCTACGAGCAGTACTTC

abundance: -
j_gene: TRBJ1-2
v_gene: TRBV29-1
d_gene: TRBD1
CDR3aa: CSVSRDRANYGYTF
CDR3nt: TGCAGCGTCTCCCGGGACAGGGCTAACTATGGCTACACCTTC

abundance: -
j_gene: TRBJ1-5
v_gene: TRBV6-2/TRBV6-3
d_gene: -
CDR3aa: CASSYSGGTGQPQHF
CDR3nt: TGTGCCAGCAGTTACTCGGGGGGGACGGGGCAGCCCCAGCATTTT

abundance: -
j_gene: TRBJ2-3
v_gene: TRBV7-9
d_gene: -
CDR3aa: CASSRSTDTQYF
CDR3nt: TGTGCCAGCAGCCGGAGCACAGATACGCAGTATTTT

abundance: -
j_gene: TRBJ1-2
v_gene: TRBV11-2
d_gene: -
CDR3aa: CASSLGQRNYGYTF
CDR3nt: TGTGCCAGCAGCTTAGGACAAAGGAACTATGGCTACACCTTC

abundance: -
j_gene: TRBJ1-1
v_gene: TRBV7-9
d_gene: -
CDR3aa: CASSLEWTVNTEAFF
CDR3nt: TGTGCCAGCAGCCTGGAGTGGACAGTGAACACTGAAGCTTTCTTT

abundance: -
j_gene: TRBJ2-2
v_gene: TRBV5-1
d_gene: TRBD2
CDR3aa: CASSLVRGRPNTGELFF
CDR3nt: TGCGCCAGCAGCTTGGTGCGGGGGAGACCGAACACCGGGGAGCTGTTTTTT

abundance: -
j_gene: TRBJ1-6
v_gene: TRBV3-1/TRBV3-2
d_gene: -
CDR3aa: CASSQSQIEPLHF
CDR3nt: TGTGCCAGCAGCCAGTCCCAGATTGAACCCCTCCACTTT

abundance: -
j_gene: TRBJ1-3
v_gene: TRBV28
d_gene: -
CDR3aa: CASRGQGWGNTIYF
CDR3nt: TGTGCCAGCAGGGGCCAGGGGTGGGGAAACACCATATATTTT

abundance: -
j_gene: TRBJ1-2
v_gene: TRBV30
d_gene: -
CDR3aa: CAWKQGRGYTF
CDR3nt: TGTGCCTGGAAGCAGGGTCGTGGCTACACCTTC

abundance: -
j_gene: TRBJ2-1
v_gene: TRBV28
d_gene: TRBD2
CDR3aa: CASSVTSGRAGEQFF
CDR3nt: TGTGCCAGCAGTGTGACTAGCGGGAGGGCGGGGGAGCAGTTCTTC

abundance: -
j_gene: TRBJ2-6
v_gene: TRBV5-6
d_gene: -
CDR3aa: CASSPGLSGANVLTF
CDR3nt: TGTGCCAGCAGCCCAGGCTTATCTGGGGCCAACGTCCTGACTTTC

abundance: -
j_gene: TRBJ2-1
v_gene: TRBV27
d_gene: -
CDR3aa: CASRGWAGGNEQFF
CDR3nt: TGTGCCAGCAGGGGATGGGCAGGGGGGAATGAGCAGTTCTTC

abundance: -
j_gene: TRBJ1-2
v_gene: TRBV4-1
d_gene: TRBD1
CDR3aa: CASSRGDRAGGGYTF
CDR3nt: TGCGCCAGCAGCCGAGGGGACAGGGCGGGTGGGGGCTACACCTTC

abundance: -
j_gene: TRBJ1-4
v_gene: TRBV30
d_gene: -
CDR3aa: CAWSADSINEKLFF
CDR3nt: TGTGCCTGGAGCGCCGACAGTATTAATGAAAAACTGTTTTTT

abundance: -
j_gene: TRBJ2-2
v_gene: TRBV7-2
d_gene: TRBD1
CDR3aa: CASTGTGGGGELFF
CDR3nt: TGTGCCAGCACTGGGACAGGGGGTGGCGGGGAGCTGTTTTTT

abundance: -
j_gene: TRBJ1-2
v_gene: TRBV14
d_gene: TRBD1
CDR3aa: CASSPDRLNYGYTF
CDR3nt: TGTGCCAGCAGCCCGGACAGGCTTAACTATGGCTACACCTTC

abundance: -
j_gene: TRBJ2-3
v_gene: TRBV19
d_gene: -
CDR3aa: CASSPSGTTDTQYF
CDR3nt: TGTGCCAGTAGTCCCAGCGGGACAACAGATACGCAGTATTTT

abundance: -
j_gene: TRBJ1-1
v_gene: TRBV18
d_gene: TRBD1
CDR3aa: CASSPSTGDLEAFF
CDR3nt: TGTGCCAGCTCACCTTCGACAGGGGACCTCGAAGCTTTCTTT

abundance: -
j_gene: TRBJ2-2
v_gene: TRBV6-2/TRBV6-3
d_gene: -
CDR3aa: CASSYVRGSGTGELFF
CDR3nt: TGTGCCAGCAGTTACGTTCGGGGGTCCGGCACCGGGGAGCTGTTTTTT

abundance: few
j_gene: TRBJ2-1
v_gene: TRBV4-1
d_gene: TRBD2
CDR3aa: CASSQGGGREQFF
CDR3nt: TGCGCCAGCAGCCAAGGCGGGGGACGGGAGCAGTTCTTC

abundance: -
j_gene: TRBJ2-2
v_gene: TRBV5-1
d_gene: TRBD1
CDR3aa: CASSPYRDSFTGELFF
CDR3nt: TGCGCCAGCAGCCCGTATCGGGACAGCTTCACCGGGGAGCTGTTTTTT

abundance: -
j_gene: TRBJ2-3
v_gene: TRBV28
d_gene: TRBD1
CDR3aa: CASSSSRGTGDSTDTQYF
CDR3nt: TGTGCCAGCAGTTCCTCCCGGGGAACAGGGGACAGCACAGATACGCAGTATTTT

abundance: -
j_gene: TRBJ1-3
v_gene: TRBV7-2
d_gene: TRBD1
CDR3aa: CASSPGQGNTIYF
CDR3nt: TGTGCCAGCAGCCCGGGACAGGGAAACACCATATATTTT

abundance: few
j_gene: TRBJ2-5
v_gene: TRBV7-2
d_gene: TRBD1
CDR3aa: CASSWGTVQETQYF
CDR3nt: TGTGCCAGCAGCTGGGGGACAGTCCAAGAGACCCAGTACTTC

abundance: -
j_gene: TRBJ1-2
v_gene: TRBV30
d_gene: -
CDR3aa: CAWSVRRARYGYTF
CDR3nt: TGTGCCTGGAGTGTACGGAGGGCCAGGTATGGCTACACCTTC

abundance: -
j_gene: TRBJ1-1
v_gene: TRBV5-1
d_gene: TRBD1
CDR3aa: CASSGGQGVNTEAFF
CDR3nt: TGCGCCAGCAGCGGCGGACAGGGGGTGAACACTGAAGCTTTCTTT

abundance: once
j_gene: TRBJ1-3
v_gene: TRBV18
d_gene: -
CDR3aa: CASSLDSFSGNTIYF
CDR3nt: TGTGCCAGCTCACTGGACAGCTTCTCTGGAAACACCATATATTTT

abundance: -
j_gene: TRBJ2-1
v_gene: TRBV7-3
d_gene: -
CDR3aa: CASSPNRDEQFF
CDR3nt: TGTGCCAGCAGCCCTAACAGGGACGAGCAGTTCTTC

abundance: -
j_gene: TRBJ2-1
v_gene: TRBV28
d_gene: TRBD2
CDR3aa: CASSLFGTSGIGEQFF
CDR3nt: TGTGCCAGCAGTTTATTTGGGACTAGCGGGATTGGTGAGCAGTTCTTC

abundance: -
j_gene: TRBJ1-1
v_gene: TRBV28
d_gene: TRBD1
CDR3aa: CASSPQGSMNTEAFF
CDR3nt: TGTGCCAGCAGCCCACAGGGGAGTATGAACACTGAAGCTTTCTTT

abundance: once
j_gene: TRBJ2-5
v_gene: TRBV7-3
d_gene: -
CDR3aa: CASSLTRQETQYF
CDR3nt: TGTGCCAGCAGCTTAACCAGGCAAGAGACCCAGTACTTC

abundance: -
j_gene: TRBJ1-1
v_gene: TRBV27
d_gene: -
CDR3aa: CASRSGWNTEAFF
CDR3nt: TGTGCCAGCAGGTCCGGGTGGAACACTGAAGCTTTCTTT

abundance: -
j_gene: TRBJ2-5
v_gene: TRBV18
d_gene: -
CDR3aa: CASSPPSVETQYF
CDR3nt: TGTGCCAGCTCACCACCCAGTGTCGAGACCCAGTACTTC

abundance: -
j_gene: TRBJ1-2
v_gene: TRBV7-2
d_gene: -
CDR3aa: CASSLPIYGYTF
CDR3nt: TGTGCCAGCAGCTTACCTATTTATGGCTACACCTTC

abundance: -
j_gene: TRBJ1-6
v_gene: TRBV5-3
d_gene: TRBD1
CDR3aa: CARSYAGTGDNSPLHF
CDR3nt: TGTGCCAGAAGCTATGCCGGGACAGGGGATAATTCACCCCTCCACTTT

abundance: once
j_gene: TRBJ1-1
v_gene: TRBV24-1
d_gene: -
CDR3aa: CATRKTGNTEAFF
CDR3nt: TGTGCCACCAGAAAGACAGGGAACACTGAAGCTTTCTTT

abundance: -
j_gene: TRBJ2-7
v_gene: TRBV9
d_gene: -
CDR3aa: CASSVRALESPYEQYF
CDR3nt: TGTGCCAGCAGCGTCCGAGCATTGGAGTCGCCGTACGAGCAGTACTTC

abundance: -
j_gene: TRBJ2-2
v_gene: TRBV7-6
d_gene: -
CDR3aa: CASSALRRRTGELFF
CDR3nt: TGTGCCAGCAGTGCTCTGAGGCGTCGCACCGGGGAGCTGTTTTTT

abundance: -
j_gene: TRBJ2-5
v_gene: TRBV7-2
d_gene: -
CDR3aa: CASSLGGGLETQYF
CDR3nt: TGTGCCAGCAGCTTAGGGGGGGGCCTAGAGACCCAGTACTTC

abundance: -
j_gene: TRBJ1-4
v_gene: TRBV5-1
d_gene: TRBD1
CDR3aa: CASSSLGTGGGTNEKLFF
CDR3nt: TGCGCCAGCAGCAGCCTCGGGACAGGGGGTGGGACTAATGAAAAACTGTTTTTT

abundance: -
j_gene: TRBJ2-5
v_gene: TRBV5-4
d_gene: TRBD2
CDR3aa: CASSLGPLAGALETQYF
CDR3nt: TGTGCCAGCAGCTTGGGCCCCCTAGCGGGAGCACTGGAGACCCAGTACTTC

abundance: -
j_gene: TRBJ2-1
v_gene: TRBV9
d_gene: TRBD1
CDR3aa: CASSGLQGFWNEQFF
CDR3nt: TGTGCCAGCAGCGGCTTACAGGGGTTTTGGAATGAGCAGTTCTTC

abundance: -
j_gene: TRBJ1-4
v_gene: TRBV7-9
d_gene: -
CDR3aa: CASSLGSRATNEKLFF
CDR3nt: TGTGCCAGCAGCTTAGGGAGCCGGGCAACTAATGAAAAACTGTTTTTT